Listed here are 31 T cell receptor beta chains from one sample, sequenced in a study of cytomegalovirus exposure and HLA in healthy donors (dated 2017 in TCRdb). Receptor libraries were prepared by the immunoSEQ multiplex PCR assay. For the multiplex PCR, a mixture combining 60 forward primers for TCR Vbeta segments and 13 reverse primers for TCR Jbeta segments was used. TCRdb obtained this table from immuneACCESS and retained in-frame rearrangements with V and J assigned. These tables miss some clones; where compared with another copy, unresolved V genes account for less than half of the shortfall, and the remainder is unexplained. The table for this sample lists about 140,000 clones; about three quarters of them were counted only once. The ten largest make up 3% to 5% of the sample. Sequencing used PBMCs. These receptors originate from a male donor in good health and CMV-seronegative.

This clone was observed once. J is TRBJ2-7 and V is TRBV19; 8 bases align to TRBD1. CDR1 and CDR2 from the germline V gene are LNHDA and SQIVND (reference sequence). V was clipped by 7 bases and J by 6 bases; unmatched bases: 8. This CDR3 spans 13 amino acids. The CDR3: CASTSQGAGEQYF. For the CDR3, the DNA is TGTGCCAGTACTAGTCAGGGGGCAGGCGAGCAGTACTTC.

The genes are TRBV5-1 and TRBJ2-3, with 7 positions matching TRBD2. CDR3 size: 15 residues. The J segment lost 2 bases and the V segment lost 3 bases, leaving 6 bases of the junction unmatched. CDR1 and CDR2 from the germline V gene are SGHRS and YFSETQ. CDR3 residues: CASSSTTSTTDTQYF. CDR3 DNA sequence: TGCGCCAGCAGCTCGACGACTAGCACCACAGATACGCAGTATTTT.

The chain is built from TRBV5-8 and TRBJ2-7, with TRBD2 matching 10 bases. J lost 6 bases, V lost 4 bases, and 7 bases had no gene match. The CDR3 contains 14 residues. Looked up from germline, CDR1 is SGHTS and CDR2 is YDEGEE. CDR3 sequence (DNA): TGTGCCAGCAGCGTATCTAGCGGGAGACGCGAGCAGTACTTC. Residues: CASSVSSGRREQYF.

The chain couples TRBV25-1 to TRBJ2-5; a weak D match, TRBD1 (6 bases). The J call may be mistaken, given a closer DNA end match to TRBJ2-7. Per germline, CDR1 MGHDK and CDR2 SYGVNS. CDR3 length: 14 amino acids. The chain's CDR3 is CASSGSDRTYEQYF. CDR3 nucleotides: TGTGCCAGCAGTGGCTCTGACAGGACCTACGAGCAGTACTTC.

The chain links TRBV27 to TRBJ1-5; 8 positions agree with TRBD1. The CDR3 covers 14 residues. Trimming removed 6 bases from V and 4 bases from J; junction bases left unmatched: 5. Germline values: CDR1 MNHEY, CDR2 SMNVEV (reference sequence). The CDR3 DNA follows: TGTGCCAGCAGCCGGGACAGGAGTAATCAGCCCCAGCATTTT. It specifies CASSRDRSNQPQHF.

V is TRBV5-3 and J is TRBJ2-7, with D perhaps matching TRBD2 (5 bases). TRBV5-3 is flagged as an ORF with uncertain function. V lost 4 bases to trimming and J lost 6 bases, with 11 bases between them. The CDR3 extends over 12 amino acids. As DNA, the CDR3 is TGTGCCAGAAGCCCCGGGAAGGCCGAGCAGTACTTC. It translates to CARSPGKAEQYF.

J is TRBJ2-7 and V is TRBV18, with D maybe TRBD1 (6 bases). The V end lost 2 bases, the J end lost 5 bases, and 22 bases lay between the germline ends. The CDR3 totals 17 residues. The germline V gene encodes CDR1 KGHSH and CDR2 LQKENI. The CDR3 region is CASSPSITGRIGNEQYF. The CDR3, as DNA: TGTGCCAGCTCACCAAGTATTACAGGGAGAATTGGTAACGAGCAGTACTTC.

The table lists this clone with a count of one. The chain recombines TRBV4-1 with TRBJ1-2; a possible D gene is TRBD1 (5 bases). V was clipped by 4 bases and J by 2 bases, with 11 bases between them. CDR1 and CDR2 (germline): MGHRA, YSYEKL. CDR3 size: 14 residues. The CDR3 sequence is CASSPLGENYGYTF. CDR3 nucleotide sequence: TGCGCCAGCAGCCCCCTAGGGGAAAACTATGGCTACACCTTC.

The chain links TRBV19 to TRBJ1-5; D call uncertain. Between the trimmed V and J ends, which lost 3 bases and 6 bases, there was a span of 9 bases. Germline values: CDR1 LNHDA, CDR2 SQIVND (reference sequence). The CDR3 sequence is 13 residues long. CDR3 in DNA: TGTGCCAGTAGTATTCGGGGAAGTCAGCCCCAGCATTTT. Its protein is CASSIRGSQPQHF.

V is TRBV19 and J is TRBJ2-2; 8 bases map to TRBD2. Trimming removed 9 bases from V and 0 bases from J; junction bases left unmatched: 6. The length of the CDR3 is 15 residues. The V gene's germline CDR1 is LNHDA and CDR2 SQIVND (reference sequence). The CDR3 spells CASTGGSANTGELFF. CDR3 nucleotides: TGTGCCAGCACGGGGGGGTCTGCGAACACCGGGGAGCTGTTTTTT.

The CDR3 DNA is TGTGCCAGCAGCCCGGGCGGGGGCGGGAACACCGGGGAGCTGTTTTTT. Amino acid sequence: CASSPGGGGNTGELFF. The gene calls are TRBV11-1 and TRBJ2-2; maybe TRBD2 (7 bases). The CDR3 is 16 residues long. V was shortened by 5 bases and J by 1 base, with 14 bases between the two germline ends. Germline CDR1 and CDR2: SGHAT and FQDESV (reference sequence).

This clone has ten or more counts. The chain has TRBV19 and TRBJ1-1, with D unresolved. The V end was cut by 1 base, the J end by 1 base, with 4 bases between. The CDR3 covers 13 residues. Germline CDR1 reads LNHDA; CDR2 reads SQIVND (reference sequence). In nucleotides, the CDR3 is TGTGCCAGTAGTATAGGAGAGAACACTGAAGCTTTCTTT. It yields the protein CASSIGENTEAFF.

The CDR3 loop reads CASSPGRGASSNYGYTF. CDR3 in DNA: TGTGCCAGCAGCCCAGGCAGGGGCGCATCCTCTAACTATGGCTACACCTTC. The chain combines TRBV11-1 with TRBJ1-2; D may be TRBD1 (6 bases). Germline V lookup: CDR1 SGHAT, CDR2 FQDESV (reference sequence). The length of the CDR3 is 17 residues. The V and J ends lost 5 bases and 0 bases respectively, with 19 bases between them.

The rearrangement links TRBV19 to TRBJ1-5, with D possibly being TRBD1 (6 bases). The V end lost 5 bases, the J end lost 5 bases, and 16 bases lay between the germline ends. Germline V gene sequence: CDR1 LNHDA, CDR2 SQIVND (reference sequence). This CDR3 has 15 amino acids. As DNA, the CDR3 is TGTGCCAGTAGTTGGGAACAGGGAAACCATCAGCCCCAGCATTTT. Its protein product is CASSWEQGNHQPQHF.

This clone was picked up one time. Compared with germline, one end of the junction differs, possibly owing to a read error. The V and J genes are TRBV7-7 and TRBJ2-7; D is unresolved. Germline V lookup: CDR1 SSHAT, CDR2 FNYEAQ (reference sequence). The CDR3 is 13 amino acids. CDR3 sequence reads: CASSPGFGYEQYF. As DNA, the CDR3 is TGTGCTAGCAGCCCCGGGTTCGGGTACGAGCAGTACTTC.

This clone was observed a few times. V usage is TRBV2 and J usage is TRBJ2-1; 12 bases match TRBD2. Germline V gene lookup returns CDR1 SNHLY and CDR2 FYNNEI. V trimming: 3 bases; J trimming: 3 bases; junction bases outside the gene matches: 9. CDR3 length: 18 residues. In DNA, the CDR3 is TGTGCCAGCAGTGATTCGACTAGCGGGAGTGGGCTCTACAATGAGCAGTTCTTC. It translates to CASSDSTSGSGLYNEQFF.

This rearrangement joins TRBV6-1 to TRBJ1-1, with 8 bases aligning to TRBD1. Germline CDR1 and CDR2: MNHNS and SASEGT. CDR3 length equals 14 residues. CDR3 DNA sequence: TGTGCTGTCACAGGGGGGACCTCTATTGTTGAAGCTTTCTTT. Protein product: CAVTGGTSIVEAFF.

This chain links TRBV2 with TRBJ2-1, with 13 positions matching TRBD2. CDR1 and CDR2 (germline): SNHLY, FYNNEI. The CDR3 covers 14 residues. V lost 9 bases, J lost 9 bases, and 8 bases stayed unmatched. The CDR3 sequence is CARRTSGSSSEQFF. DNA for the CDR3: TGTGCCAGAAGGACTAGCGGGAGCAGTAGTGAGCAGTTCTTC.

The gene calls are TRBV15 and TRBJ2-5, with TRBD2 identical over 7 bases. Trimming removed 1 base from V and 1 base from J; junction bases left unmatched: 18. The CDR3 is made up of 20 amino acids. Per the germline V gene, CDR1 is LNHNV and CDR2 is YYDKDF (reference sequence). This CDR3 reads CATSRVGAGMLAEIQETQYF. The CDR3 DNA follows: TGTGCCACCAGCAGAGTAGGGGCCGGGATGCTAGCGGAGATCCAAGAGACCCAGTACTTC.

The chain has TRBV7-2 and TRBJ1-5; D remains unclear. Germline CDR1 reads SGHTA; CDR2 reads FQGNSA. V lost 5 bases and J lost 3, with 8 bases in between. The CDR3 is made up of 13 amino acids. CDR3 nucleotides: TGTGCCAGCAGCCCGGACTTCAATCAGCCCCAGCATTTT. It encodes CASSPDFNQPQHF.

This clone has only a few counts. This chain joins TRBV10-3 and TRBJ1-2, with 7 bases lining up with TRBD1. The germline V gene has CDR1 ENHRY and CDR2 SYGVKD. The length of the CDR3 is 14 residues. Germline trimming cut 5 bases from V and 7 bases from J; bases unmatched to any gene: 10. CDR3 sequence: CAISSGTDFFGYTF. The CDR3 coding sequence is TGTGCCATCAGTTCTGGGACAGACTTCTTTGGCTACACCTTC.

This clone was observed a handful of times. Written as DNA, the CDR3 is TGTGCCAGCAGTGACGAATACTCTGGCAATCAGCCCCAGCATTTT. Its translation is CASSDEYSGNQPQHF. The J gene is TRBJ1-5, the V gene TRBV2; D not resolved. This CDR3 comprises 15 residues. V was trimmed by 3 bases and J by 2 bases, leaving 11 bases between them. From germline, CDR1 is SNHLY and CDR2 FYNNEI. The whole variable domain, filled in from reference TRBV2 and TRBJ1-5, reads EPEVTQTPSHQVTQMGQEVILRCVPISNHLYFYWYRQILGQKVEFLVSFYNNEISEKSEIFDDQFSVERPDGSNFTLKIRSTKLEDSAMYFCASSDEYSGNQPQHFGDGTRLSIL.

V is TRBV2 and J is TRBJ2-1; 9 bases align to TRBD2. This CDR3 comprises 13 residues. The V gene's germline CDR1 is SNHLY and CDR2 FYNNEI. Trimming took 4 bases from V and 8 from J; bases not matched to a gene: 3. The CDR3 here is CASSGAGGYEQFF. The CDR3, as DNA: TGTGCCAGCAGTGGGGCGGGGGGGTATGAGCAGTTCTTC.

The rearrangement joins TRBV28 to TRBJ2-5, with 8 bases that match TRBD2. The CDR3 runs 15 residues. Trimming removed 2 bases from V and 4 bases from J; junction bases left unmatched: 6. Germline V lookup: CDR1 MDHEN, CDR2 SYDVKM. In DNA, the CDR3 is TGTGCCAGCAGTTTAGAAGCGGGAGTTGTAGAGACCCAGTACTTC. Translation gives CASSLEAGVVETQYF.

The rearrangement joins TRBV27 to TRBJ1-6; the D gene is possibly TRBD1 (5 bases). The CDR3 sequence is 17 residues long. Germline CDR1 MNHEY, CDR2 SMNVEV (reference sequence). The V gene lost 0 bases and the J gene lost 9 bases, with 18 bases spanning the gap. DNA of the CDR3: TGTGCCAGCAGTTTATCGGGGGATGGGGGGGGAGGTTCACCCCTCCACTTT. Amino acids: CASSLSGDGGGGSPLHF.

V and J are TRBV21-1 and TRBJ2-3; TRBD1 is the table's D call and was not checked against the DNA. TRBV21-1 constitutes a pseudogene. This CDR3 region has 15 residues. The CDR3 DNA reads TGTGCCAGCAGCAGGGGCTTCACAGGGACAGATACGCAGTATTTT. Protein sequence: CASSRGFTGTDTQYF.

V gene TRBV5-1 combines with J gene TRBJ2-7; 13 bases agree with TRBD2. CDR1 and CDR2 from the germline V gene are SGHRS and YFSETQ. Trimming took 2 bases from V and 5 from J; bases not matched to a gene: 13. CDR3 length equals 18 residues. CDR3 coding DNA: TGCGCCAGCAGCTTTTTCAGGACTAGCGGGAGAAAGGCCCACGAGCAGTACTTC. It encodes CASSFFRTSGRKAHEQYF.

This clone turned up a few times. The CDR3 here is CASTGGGGRFYEQYF. CDR3 in DNA: TGTGCCAGCACCGGGGGGGGCGGGAGGTTCTACGAGCAGTACTTC. The chain combines TRBV7-2 with TRBJ2-7; 8 bases agree with TRBD2. J gave up 3 bases and V 7 bases, and 11 bases lay outside the gene matches. The germline CDR1 and CDR2 sequences are SGHTA and FQGNSA. The CDR3 length is 15 residues.

This chain joins TRBV18 and TRBJ2-2; D may be TRBD1 (6 bases). Germline V gene sequence: CDR1 KGHSH, CDR2 LQKENI. This CDR3 is built from 15 residues. The ends were cut back, 5 bases at V and 0 bases at J, with 10 bases in the middle. CDR3 protein: CASSGQPTNTGELFF. CDR3 bases: TGTGCCAGCTCAGGACAGCCTACGAACACCGGGGAGCTGTTTTTT.

V and J are TRBV4-3 and TRBJ2-1, with 10 bases fitting TRBD2. Germline values: CDR1 LGHNA, CDR2 YSLEER. The V and J ends lost 0 bases and 6 bases, in that order; junction bases with no gene match: 14. There are 19 residues in the CDR3. CDR3 nucleotides: TGCGCCAGCAGCCAAGAAGGAGACAGCGGGGGGGCCTTTGCCAATGAGCAGTTCTTC. Its protein product is CASSQEGDSGGAFANEQFF.

The rearrangement links TRBV27 to TRBJ2-4, with a weak D call TRBD2 (6 bases). This CDR3 has 17 amino acids. With 5 bases removed from V and 12 bases from J, the gap between germline ends came to 29 bases. Germline V gene sequence: CDR1 MNHEY, CDR2 SMNVEV (reference sequence). The CDR3 sequence is CASSDLSGTLRGGSQYF. The DNA for the CDR3 is TGTGCCAGCAGTGACCTTTCCGGGACTCTAAGAGGTGGCAGTCAGTACTTC.